This section outlines one TCR beta chain sequence together with its context. Its antigen remains unknown. 5'-RACE, quantitative and with molecular barcodes, yielded the TCR beta libraries. TCRdb reprocessed the 5' RACE reads with MiXCR, giving one entry per CDR3 protein. The sample holds around 100,000 distinct CDR3 sequences; approximately 8.9% are singletons and the top ten take over 25%. This sample was included in a study of CD8 T cells in ankylosing spondylitis. Findings and limits, study-wide: Certain motif variants had earlier been reported in reactive arthritis synovial fluid and blood. Ankylosing spondylitis blood seemed to carry a telltale TCR beta motif made of under ten highly homologous variants. There was reportedly significant enrichment of clones that were disease-linked in matched ankylosing spondylitis synovial fluid.

CDR1 is SGHDT and CDR2 is YYEEEE in the germline V gene. The V end lost 7 bases, the J end lost 8 bases, and 9 bases lay between the germline ends. The CDR3 sequence is 10 residues long. The chain joins TRBV5-6 to TRBJ2-5; D call uncertain. The TCR originated in a male donor with ankylosing spondylitis. The specimen was blood, either unsorted or a sorted T cell fraction (not recorded which). CDR3 nucleotides: TGTGCCAGCGGGTCGCTTACCCAGTACTTC. Translating it yields CASGSLTQYF.